Below are 29 T cell receptor beta chains sequenced from a single sample in a study of blood T cell repertoires in COVID-19. Assay used: immunoSEQ multiplex PCR; TCRdb lists only in-frame clones, some missing. The table has 180,000 or so clones, around 83% seen once. Material: PBMCs or T cells enriched from blood (not recorded which). These receptors were obtained from a woman aged 45-60 years in a cohort exposed to, infected with or recovered from COVID-19 (not recorded which).

Points on this clone: A read error may produce the germline difference seen at one junction end. The chain is built from TRBV9 and TRBJ2-3, with 13 bases fitting TRBD2. Germline V gene data show CDR1 as SGDLS and CDR2 as YYNGEE. The CDR3 runs to 16 residues. CDR3 sequence reads: CASSVETSGGSSYLIF. DNA of the CDR3: TGTGCCAGCAGCGTAGAGACTAGCGGGGGGTCCTCCTATCTAATCTTT.

The chain recombines TRBV7-3 with TRBJ2-5, with D perhaps TRBD1 (6 bases). The V end lost 5 bases, the J end lost 5 bases, and 18 bases lay between the germline ends. Germline V gene data show CDR1 as SGHTA and CDR2 as FQGTGA. The CDR3 length is 15 residues. The CDR3 sequence: CASSPRPNRVETQYF. For the CDR3, the DNA is TGTGCCAGCAGCCCACGCCCCAACAGGGTCGAGACCCAGTACTTC.

The chain links TRBV3-1 (or the pseudogene TRBV3-2) to TRBJ2-5, with 9 bases aligning to TRBD2. V was clipped by 1 base and J by 4 bases; unmatched bases: 4. Germline V lookup: CDR1 LGHDT, CDR2 YNNKEL (reference sequence). The CDR3 is made up of 15 amino acids. CDR3 region: CASSQGGTSRETQYF. Here the CDR3 DNA reads TGTGCCAGCAGCCAAGGGGGGACTAGCAGAGAGACCCAGTACTTC.

The genes are TRBV5-8 and TRBJ2-5; the D is unclear. The CDR3 loop spans 12 amino acids. V was shortened by 2 bases and J by 6 bases, with 8 bases between the two germline ends. Germline lookup yields CDR1 SGHTS and CDR2 YDEGEE. The CDR3 DNA follows: TGTGCCAGCAGCTTAAGCTCGCAGACCCAGTACTTC. This encodes CASSLSSQTQYF.

The DNA for the CDR3 is TGTGCCAGCAGTTTCTCCCTGGGCTCCACAGATACGCAGTATTTT. Protein: CASSFSLGSTDTQYF. The chain carries TRBV27 and TRBJ2-3; D remains ambiguous. V dropped 3 bases and J dropped 2 bases, with 12 bases sitting between them. This CDR3 is 15 amino acids long. Germline assignment: CDR1 MNHEY and CDR2 SMNVEV (reference sequence).

The J gene is TRBJ1-3, the V gene TRBV29-1; unclear D gene. This CDR3 has 12 residues. V was trimmed by 7 bases and J by 4 bases, leaving 11 bases between them. Germline CDR1 SQVTM, CDR2 ANQGSEA. This CDR3 reads CSATGVGNTIYF. The DNA of the CDR3 is TGCAGCGCTACGGGTGTCGGAAACACCATATATTTT.

The V call is TRBV28, the J call TRBJ2-7; possible D gene TRBD2, 5 bases. Germline-derived CDR1 and CDR2 are MDHEN and SYDVKM. V was shortened by 5 bases and J by 2 bases, with 16 bases between the two germline ends. The length of the CDR3 is 15 residues. CDR3 coding DNA: TGTGCCAGCAGTCTCCCACTAGGGTCGCCCTACGAGCAGTACTTC. Protein sequence: CASSLPLGSPYEQYF.

This chain connects TRBV5-1 to TRBJ2-1; 7 bases are a match to TRBD2. V lost 0 bases, J lost 5 bases, and 8 bases stayed unmatched. CDR3 length equals 16 residues. The germline CDR1 and CDR2 sequences are SGHRS and YFSETQ. This chain's CDR3 is CASSLGPTRGDNEQFF. The CDR3 DNA reads TGCGCCAGCAGCTTGGGACCCACTCGGGGGGACAATGAGCAGTTCTTC.

The chain employs TRBV29-1 and TRBJ2-7; weak D call: TRBD1 (6 bases). The CDR3 is 14 amino acids. From germline, CDR1 is SQVTM and CDR2 ANQGSEA. Trimming stripped 6 bases from V and 1 base from J, with 16 bases between. CDR3 loop: CSVSPGTLSYEQYF. The CDR3 DNA reads as TGCAGCGTGTCTCCCGGGACACTATCCTACGAGCAGTACTTC.

This chain connects TRBV27 to TRBJ1-1; D not resolved. CDR3 length: 15 residues. With 2 bases removed from V and 10 bases from J, the gap between germline ends came to 20 bases. The V gene's germline CDR1 is MNHEY and CDR2 SMNVEV (reference sequence). CDR3 bases: TGTGCCAGCAGTTTAAGCTGGGCACCAACAAAGCCAGCTTTCTTT. It is translated as CASSLSWAPTKPAFF.

This rearrangement joins TRBV28 to TRBJ2-7; 8 positions match TRBD1. CDR1 is MDHEN and CDR2 is SYDVKM in the germline V gene. The CDR3 covers 14 residues. The ends lost 5 bases at V and 2 bases at J; junction bases unmatched: 5. The CDR3 loop is CASSTGQVAYEQYF. CDR3 DNA sequence: TGTGCCAGCAGTACGGGACAGGTAGCCTACGAGCAGTACTTC.

The V call is TRBV5-1, the J call TRBJ2-3, with unresolved D. Trimming cost V 2 bases and J 0 bases, with 10 bases left between them. The CDR3 is 15 amino acids. From germline, CDR1 is SGHRS and CDR2 YFSETQ. The CDR3 nucleotides read TGCGCCAGCAGCTTAGACACCCCCAGCACAGATACGCAGTATTTT. Translation: CASSLDTPSTDTQYF.

This clone is a singleton in its sample. V and J are TRBV1 and TRBJ2-1; whether TRBD1, the table's D call, matches the DNA was not checked. TRBV1 is a listed pseudogene. The CDR3 runs to 19 residues. CDR3 residues: CTSSLGGDQPRGPYNEQFF. The CDR3 bases are TGCACCAGCAGCTTAGGTGGAGACCAGCCGAGGGGGCCTTACAATGAGCAGTTCTTC.

The CDR3 spells CASSLTGTSGGETQYF. The DNA of the CDR3 is TGCGCCAGCAGCCTTACCGGGACTAGCGGGGGGGAGACCCAGTACTTC. The chain couples TRBV5-1 to TRBJ2-5; TRBD2 matches 15 bases. The trim removed 4 bases at V and 5 bases at J, leaving 6 bases unmatched. Looked up from germline, CDR1 is SGHRS and CDR2 is YFSETQ. CDR3 length: 16 amino acids.

V usage is TRBV6-5 and J usage is TRBJ2-6, with D unresolved. Germline V CDR1 and CDR2: MNHEY, SVGAGI. CDR3 size: 13 residues. V was trimmed by 7 bases and J by 0 bases, leaving 4 bases between them. The CDR3 sequence: CASINSGANVLTF. The CDR3 bases are TGTGCCAGCATCAACTCTGGGGCCAACGTCCTGACTTTC.

The V and J genes are TRBV11-1 and TRBJ2-3, with TRBD1 as a possible D gene (6 bases). CDR1 and CDR2 from the germline V gene are SGHAT and FQDESV (reference sequence). The V end was cut by 1 base, the J end by 1 base, with 12 bases between. CDR3 length equals 16 residues. CDR3 loop: CASSLGVGGGTDTQYF. The DNA of the CDR3 is TGTGCCAGCAGCTTAGGAGTAGGGGGTGGCACAGATACGCAGTATTTT.

The chain has TRBV9 and TRBJ1-3, with 7 bases matching TRBD1. The V and J ends lost 2 bases and 10 bases, in that order; junction bases with no gene match: 15. Germline CDR1 SGDLS, CDR2 YYNGEE. The CDR3 totals 16 residues. The CDR3 loop reads CASSVSGLAGGNTIYF. The CDR3 DNA sequence: TGTGCCAGCAGCGTCAGCGGGTTGGCAGGGGGGAATACCATATATTTT.

This clone is a singleton in its sample. This rearrangement joins TRBV6-5 to TRBJ1-5; D gene ambiguous. CDR1 and CDR2 (germline): MNHEY, SVGAGI. CDR3 length: 13 residues. Trimming took 5 bases from V and 5 from J, leaving 10 bases between them. CDR3: CASSTDGDQPQHF. The CDR3 DNA follows: TGTGCCAGCAGTACTGACGGAGATCAGCCCCAGCATTTT.

The chain is built from TRBV28 and TRBJ1-6; D gene uncertain. The CDR3 runs to 13 residues. Deletions cut 6 bases from V and 3 bases from J, with 6 bases between. Germline CDR1 reads MDHEN; CDR2 reads SYDVKM. DNA for the CDR3: TGTGCCAGCAGAGCCAACTATAATTCACCCCTCCACTTT. This codes for CASRANYNSPLHF. Filled out from reference TRBV28 and TRBJ1-6, the complete variable domain reads DVKVTQSSRYLVKRTGEKVFLECVQDMDHENMFWYRQDPGLGLRLIYFSYDVKMKEKGDIPEGYSVSREKKERFSLILESASTNQTSMYLCASRANYNSPLHFGNGTRLTVT.

This sequence joins TRBV10-3 and TRBJ2-2; no clear D. Germline V gene data show CDR1 as ENHRY and CDR2 as SYGVKD. CDR3 length: 13 amino acids. Trimming cost V 4 bases and J 5 bases, with 8 bases left between them. The CDR3 DNA follows: TGTGCCATCAGTGTCCAGGAAACCGGGGAGCTGTTTTTT. Translating it yields CAISVQETGELFF.

This clone was counted between two and nine times. The V call is TRBV15, the J call TRBJ2-7; 11 bases map to TRBD2. The CDR3 has 15 residues. CDR1 LNHNV and CDR2 YYDKDF come from the germline V gene (reference sequence). The V and J ends lost 4 bases and 3 bases, in that order; junction bases with no gene match: 5. This CDR3 reads CATSTGTSGNYEQYF. In DNA, the CDR3 is TGTGCCACCAGCACCGGGACTAGCGGTAACTACGAGCAGTACTTC.

The chain combines TRBV7-2 with TRBJ2-3, with 15 nucleotides matching TRBD2. The CDR3 consists of 15 residues. Germline CDR1 reads SGHTA; CDR2 reads FQGNSA. With V trimmed by 4 bases and J by 7 bases, 3 bases remained unmatched. The CDR3 reads CASSSGTSGRNTQYF. The CDR3 DNA follows: TGTGCCAGCAGCTCCGGGACTAGCGGGAGGAATACGCAGTATTTT.

V usage is TRBV6-2 or TRBV6-3 and J usage is TRBJ1-1, with D unresolved. Germline CDR1 MNHEY, CDR2 SVGEGT. The V gene lost 7 bases and the J gene lost 0 bases, with 18 bases spanning the gap. The CDR3 has 16 residues. CDR3: CASTPTMTLLNTEAFF. CDR3 DNA sequence: TGTGCCAGCACCCCGACCATGACTCTTCTGAACACTGAAGCTTTCTTT.

This sequence joins TRBV7-3 and TRBJ2-1, with 9 positions matching TRBD1. This CDR3 region has 15 residues. Trimming removed 5 bases from V and 3 bases from J; junction bases left unmatched: 5. Germline V gene sequence: CDR1 SGHTA, CDR2 FQGTGA. CDR3 region: CASSPDRGDYNEQFF. For the CDR3, the DNA is TGTGCCAGCAGCCCGGACAGGGGCGACTACAATGAGCAGTTCTTC.

V and J are TRBV4-1 and TRBJ2-5; the match to TRBD2 covers 10 bases. J gave up 7 bases and V 0 bases, and 8 bases lay outside the gene matches. Germline lookup yields CDR1 MGHRA and CDR2 YSYEKL. The CDR3 spans 16 residues. CDR3: CASSQDPAGGLATQYF. The CDR3 DNA follows: TGCGCCAGCAGCCAAGATCCAGCGGGGGGGCTCGCGACCCAGTACTTC.

The chain couples TRBV25-1 to TRBJ2-7; no reliable D call. The CDR3 length is 11 residues. CDR1 is MGHDK, CDR2 SYGVNS, per germline. Trimming pared 7 bases from V and 4 bases from J, leaving 8 bases between. Here the CDR3 DNA reads TGTGCCAGCACTGGGCTTTACGAGCAGTACTTC. Protein product: CASTGLYEQYF.

The V call is TRBV7-9, the J call TRBJ2-5; the match to TRBD2 covers 12 bases. The CDR3 is made up of 17 amino acids. The J segment lost 5 bases and the V segment lost 4 bases, leaving 11 bases of the junction unmatched. Germline CDR1 reads SEHNR; CDR2 reads FQNEAQ (reference sequence). The CDR3 sequence: CASSSLASGRVRETQYF. CDR3 coding DNA: TGTGCCAGCAGCTCCCTCGCTAGCGGGAGGGTGAGGGAGACCCAGTACTTC.

The chain links TRBV27 to TRBJ2-3, with 7 bases that match TRBD2. V lost 2 bases, J lost 6 bases, and 11 bases stayed unmatched. Per germline, CDR1 MNHEY and CDR2 SMNVEV (reference sequence). The CDR3 covers 16 residues. The CDR3 DNA reads TGTGCCAGCAGTTTACAGCCAGCGGGGAATAGGGATACGCAGTATTTT. Translating it yields CASSLQPAGNRDTQYF.

This clone has a single count. The chain joins TRBV24-1 to TRBJ1-5; D not resolved. This CDR3 region has 14 residues. With 5 bases removed from V and 0 bases from J, the gap between germline ends came to 7 bases. Per germline, CDR1 KGHDR and CDR2 SFDVKD. The CDR3 nucleotides read TGTGCCACCAGTGGTTCAGGTAGCAATCAGCCCCAGCATTTT. This encodes CATSGSGSNQPQHF.